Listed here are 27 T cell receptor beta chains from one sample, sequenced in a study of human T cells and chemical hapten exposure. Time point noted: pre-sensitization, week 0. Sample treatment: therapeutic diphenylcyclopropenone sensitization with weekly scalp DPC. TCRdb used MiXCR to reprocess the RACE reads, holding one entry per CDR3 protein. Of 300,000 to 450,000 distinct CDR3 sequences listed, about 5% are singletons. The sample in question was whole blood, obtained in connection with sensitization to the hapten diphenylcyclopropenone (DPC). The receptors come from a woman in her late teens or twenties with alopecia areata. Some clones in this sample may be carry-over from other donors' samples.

The CDR3 loop is CASSQDPRYEQYF. DNA of the CDR3: TGTGCCAGCAGCCAAGATCCTCGGTACGAGCAGTACTTC. The chain uses TRBV4-2 and TRBJ2-7; D uncertain. The V gene's germline CDR1 is LGHNA and CDR2 YNFKEQ. The ends were cut back, 0 bases at V and 4 bases at J, with 7 bases in the middle. CDR3 size: 13 residues.

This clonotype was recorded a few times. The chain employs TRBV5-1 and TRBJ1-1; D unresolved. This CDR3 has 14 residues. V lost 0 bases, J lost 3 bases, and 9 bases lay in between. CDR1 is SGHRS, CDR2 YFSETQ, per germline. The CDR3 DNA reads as TGCGCCAGCAGCTTGGACTCGAAATACACTGAAGCTTTCTTT. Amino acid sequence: CASSLDSKYTEAFF.

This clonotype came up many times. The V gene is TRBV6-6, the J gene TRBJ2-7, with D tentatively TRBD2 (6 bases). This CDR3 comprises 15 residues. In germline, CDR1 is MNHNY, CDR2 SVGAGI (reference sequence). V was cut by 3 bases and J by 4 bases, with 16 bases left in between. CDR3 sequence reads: CASSYEVGGDYEQYF. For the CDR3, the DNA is TGTGCCAGCAGTTATGAGGTGGGGGGAGATTACGAGCAGTACTTC.

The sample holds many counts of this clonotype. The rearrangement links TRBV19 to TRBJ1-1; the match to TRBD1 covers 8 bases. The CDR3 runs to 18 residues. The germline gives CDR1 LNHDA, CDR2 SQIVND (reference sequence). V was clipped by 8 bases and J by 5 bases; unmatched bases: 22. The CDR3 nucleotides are TGTGCCAGTGGCTCATTCCGCCTCGACAGGGGCGAGGGGACTGAAGCTTTCTTT. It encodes CASGSFRLDRGEGTEAFF.

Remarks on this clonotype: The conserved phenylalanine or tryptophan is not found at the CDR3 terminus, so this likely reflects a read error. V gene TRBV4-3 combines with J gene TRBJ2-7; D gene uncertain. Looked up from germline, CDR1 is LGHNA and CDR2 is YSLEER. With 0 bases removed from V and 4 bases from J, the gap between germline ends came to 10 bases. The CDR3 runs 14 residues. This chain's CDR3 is CASSQEQHGYEQYS. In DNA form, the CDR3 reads TGCGCCAGCAGCCAAGAACAACACGGTTACGAGCAGTACTCC.

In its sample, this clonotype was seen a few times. The CDR3 DNA sequence: TGTGCCAGCAGTTCCCCCAGGGCGTTGAACACTGAAGCTTTCTTT. The encoded protein is CASSSPRALNTEAFF. The chain uses TRBV6-5 and TRBJ1-1; maybe TRBD1 (5 bases). Germline values: CDR1 MNHEY, CDR2 SVGAGI. This CDR3 is 15 amino acids long. Trimming took off 4 bases at V and 0 bases at J, with 12 bases between the two ends.

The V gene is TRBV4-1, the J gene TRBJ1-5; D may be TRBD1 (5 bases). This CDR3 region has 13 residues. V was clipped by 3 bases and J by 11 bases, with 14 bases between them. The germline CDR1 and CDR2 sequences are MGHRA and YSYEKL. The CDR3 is CASSQNTGRTQHF. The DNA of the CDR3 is TGCGCCAGCAGCCAGAACACAGGACGGACCCAGCATTTT.

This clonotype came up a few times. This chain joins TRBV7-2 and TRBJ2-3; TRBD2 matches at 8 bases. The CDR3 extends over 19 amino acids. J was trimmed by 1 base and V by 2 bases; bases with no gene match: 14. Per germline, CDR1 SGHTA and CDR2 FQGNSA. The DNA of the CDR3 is TGTGCCAGCAGCTTATGGACGGGATCTTGGCGGGGGGGCACAGATACGCAGTATTTT. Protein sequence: CASSLWTGSWRGGTDTQYF. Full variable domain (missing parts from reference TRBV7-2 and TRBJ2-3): GAGVSQSPSNKVTEKGKDVELRCDPISGHTALYWYRQSLGQGLEFLIYFQGNSAPDKSGLPSDRFSAERTGGSVSTLTIQRTQQEDSAVYLCASSLWTGSWRGGTDTQYFGPGTRLTVL.

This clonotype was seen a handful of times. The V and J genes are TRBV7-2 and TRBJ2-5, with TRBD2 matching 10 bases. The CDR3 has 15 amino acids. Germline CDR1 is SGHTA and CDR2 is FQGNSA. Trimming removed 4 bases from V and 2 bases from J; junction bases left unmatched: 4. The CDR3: CASSSQTSGQETQYF. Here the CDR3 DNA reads TGTGCCAGCAGCTCACAGACTAGCGGGCAAGAGACCCAGTACTTC.

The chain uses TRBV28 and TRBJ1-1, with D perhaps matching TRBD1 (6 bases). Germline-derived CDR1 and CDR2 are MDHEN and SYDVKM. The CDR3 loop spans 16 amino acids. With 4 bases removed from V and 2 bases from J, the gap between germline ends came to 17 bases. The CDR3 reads CASSSSQAGGNTEAFF. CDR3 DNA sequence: TGTGCCAGCAGTTCGTCCCAGGCGGGGGGCAACACTGAAGCTTTCTTT.

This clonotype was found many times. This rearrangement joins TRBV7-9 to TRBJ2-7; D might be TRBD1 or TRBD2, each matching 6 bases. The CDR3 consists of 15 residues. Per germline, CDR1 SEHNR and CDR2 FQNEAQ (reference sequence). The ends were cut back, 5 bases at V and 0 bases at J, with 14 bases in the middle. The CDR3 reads CASSPRTAGSYEQYF. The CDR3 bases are TGTGCCAGCAGCCCACGGACAGCGGGCTCCTACGAGCAGTACTTC.

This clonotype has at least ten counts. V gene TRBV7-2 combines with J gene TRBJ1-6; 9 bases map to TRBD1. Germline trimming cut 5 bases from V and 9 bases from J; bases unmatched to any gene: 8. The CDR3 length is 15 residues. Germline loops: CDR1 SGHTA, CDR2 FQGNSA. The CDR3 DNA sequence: TGTGCCAGCAGCCCCGACAGGGGGTTAGGTTCACCCCTCCACTTT. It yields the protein CASSPDRGLGSPLHF.

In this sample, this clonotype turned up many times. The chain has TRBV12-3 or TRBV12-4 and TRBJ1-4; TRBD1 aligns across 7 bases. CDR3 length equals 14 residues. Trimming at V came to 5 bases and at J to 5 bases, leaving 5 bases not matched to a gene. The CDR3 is CASSADRNNEKLFF. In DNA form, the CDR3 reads TGTGCCAGCAGTGCGGACAGGAACAATGAAAAACTGTTTTTT.

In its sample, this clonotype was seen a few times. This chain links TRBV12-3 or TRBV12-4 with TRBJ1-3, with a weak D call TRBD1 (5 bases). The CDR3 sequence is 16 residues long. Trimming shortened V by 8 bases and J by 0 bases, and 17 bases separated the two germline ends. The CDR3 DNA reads TGTGCCAGCCTTAGGAGGGGCCTTTACTCTGGAAACACCATATATTTT. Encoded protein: CASLRRGLYSGNTIYF.

CDR3: CASSLASLGYTQYF. The CDR3 region has the DNA TGTGCCAGCAGCTTAGCGTCGTTAGGTTATACGCAGTATTTT. The rearrangement uses TRBV7-8 and TRBJ2-3; no clear D. CDR1 is SGHVS, CDR2 FQNEAQ, per germline. This CDR3 is 14 amino acids long. V lost 0 bases and J lost 7, with 11 bases in between.

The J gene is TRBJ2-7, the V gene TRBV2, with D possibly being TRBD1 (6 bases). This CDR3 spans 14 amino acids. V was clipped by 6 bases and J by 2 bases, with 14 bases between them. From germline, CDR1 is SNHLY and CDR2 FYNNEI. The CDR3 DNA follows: TGTGCCAGCAGGCTACAGGGTTCCCCCTACGAGCAGTACTTC. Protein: CASRLQGSPYEQYF.

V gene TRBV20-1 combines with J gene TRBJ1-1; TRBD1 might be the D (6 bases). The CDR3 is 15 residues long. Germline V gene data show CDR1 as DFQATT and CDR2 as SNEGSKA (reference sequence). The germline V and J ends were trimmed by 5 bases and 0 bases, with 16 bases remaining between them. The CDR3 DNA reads TGCAGTGCTCAAGGGGGGCCCAGTTTGAACACTGAAGCTTTCTTT. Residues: CSAQGGPSLNTEAFF.

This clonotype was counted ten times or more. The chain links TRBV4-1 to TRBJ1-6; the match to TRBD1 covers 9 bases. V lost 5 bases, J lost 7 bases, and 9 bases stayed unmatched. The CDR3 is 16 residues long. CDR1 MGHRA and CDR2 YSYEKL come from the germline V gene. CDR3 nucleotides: TGCGCCAGCAGCTCAGCTCCGGGACAGGGCAATTCACCCCTCCACTTT. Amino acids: CASSSAPGQGNSPLHF.

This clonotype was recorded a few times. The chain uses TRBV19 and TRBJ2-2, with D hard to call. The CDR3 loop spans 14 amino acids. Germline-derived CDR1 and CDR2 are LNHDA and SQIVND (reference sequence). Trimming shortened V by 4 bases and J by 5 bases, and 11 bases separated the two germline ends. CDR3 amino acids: CASSTIGRTGELFF. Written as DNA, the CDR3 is TGTGCCAGTAGTACGATCGGGCGTACCGGGGAGCTGTTTTTT.

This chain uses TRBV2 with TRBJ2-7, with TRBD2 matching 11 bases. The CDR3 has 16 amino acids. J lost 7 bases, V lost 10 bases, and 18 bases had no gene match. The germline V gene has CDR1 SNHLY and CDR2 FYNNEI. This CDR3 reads CANKPPELAGVGEQYF. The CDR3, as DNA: TGTGCCAACAAACCCCCCGAACTAGCGGGGGTGGGGGAGCAGTACTTC.

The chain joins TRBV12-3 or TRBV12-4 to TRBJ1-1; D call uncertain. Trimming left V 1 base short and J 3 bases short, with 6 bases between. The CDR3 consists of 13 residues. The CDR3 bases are TGTGCCAGCAGTTTAGATGGGTACACTGAAGCTTTCTTT. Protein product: CASSLDGYTEAFF.

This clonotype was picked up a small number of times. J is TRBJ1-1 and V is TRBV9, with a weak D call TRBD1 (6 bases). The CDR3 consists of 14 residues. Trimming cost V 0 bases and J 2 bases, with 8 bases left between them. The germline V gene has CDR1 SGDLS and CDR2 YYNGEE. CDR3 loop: CASSVEDRNTEAFF. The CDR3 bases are TGTGCCAGCAGCGTAGAGGACAGAAACACTGAAGCTTTCTTT. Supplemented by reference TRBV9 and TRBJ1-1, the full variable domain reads DSGVTQTPKHLITATGQRVTLRCSPRSGDLSVYWYQQSLDQGLQFLIQYYNGEERAKGNILERFSAQQFPDLHSELNLSSLELGDSALYFCASSVEDRNTEAFFGQGTRLTVV.

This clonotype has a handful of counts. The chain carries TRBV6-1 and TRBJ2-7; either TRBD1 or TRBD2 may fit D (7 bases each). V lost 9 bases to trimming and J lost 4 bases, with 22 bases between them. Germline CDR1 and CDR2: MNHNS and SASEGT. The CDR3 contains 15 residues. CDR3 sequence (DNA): TGTGCCAGTGAAGTTCAGGGGGGGCTTGGGTACGAGCAGTACTTC. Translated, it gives CASEVQGGLGYEQYF.

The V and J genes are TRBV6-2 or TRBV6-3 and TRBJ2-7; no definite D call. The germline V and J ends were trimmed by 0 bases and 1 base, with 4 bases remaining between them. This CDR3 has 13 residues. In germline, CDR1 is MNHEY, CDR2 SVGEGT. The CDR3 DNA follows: TGTGCCAGCAGTTACTCCACTTCCTACGAGCAGTACTTC. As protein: CASSYSTSYEQYF.

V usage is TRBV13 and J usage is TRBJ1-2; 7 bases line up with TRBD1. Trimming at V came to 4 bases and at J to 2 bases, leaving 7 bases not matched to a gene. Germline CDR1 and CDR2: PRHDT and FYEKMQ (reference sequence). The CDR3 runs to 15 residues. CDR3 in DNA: TGTGCCAGCAGCTCCGCCGGGACAGCCAACTATGGCTACACCTTC. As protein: CASSSAGTANYGYTF.

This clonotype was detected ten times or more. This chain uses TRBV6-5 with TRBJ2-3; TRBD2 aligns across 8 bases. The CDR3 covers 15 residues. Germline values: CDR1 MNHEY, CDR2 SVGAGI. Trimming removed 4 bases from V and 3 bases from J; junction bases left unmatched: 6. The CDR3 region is CASSSSGGRTDTQYF. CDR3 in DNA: TGTGCCAGCAGTTCATCGGGGGGGCGGACAGATACGCAGTATTTT.

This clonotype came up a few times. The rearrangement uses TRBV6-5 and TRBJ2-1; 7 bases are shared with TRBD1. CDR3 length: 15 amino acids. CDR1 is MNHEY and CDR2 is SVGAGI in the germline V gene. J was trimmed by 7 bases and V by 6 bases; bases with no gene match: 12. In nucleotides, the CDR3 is TGTGCCAGCAGCCGTAGGACAGGAGACAGGAATGAGCAGTTCTTC. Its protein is CASSRRTGDRNEQFF.